The 23 T cell receptor beta chains below were found in one sample sequenced in a study of cytomegalovirus exposure and HLA in healthy donors. The PCR used 60 Vbeta and 13 Jbeta primers. TCRdb's copy holds only in-frame clones and misses some; the assay was immunoSEQ multiplex PCR. The sample lists some 170,000 clones, nearly 80% seen once, with approximately 6.3% in the top ten. Specimen: PBMCs. These receptors came from a man aged 35-49 years in good health and CMV-seropositive.

The rearrangement joins TRBV28 to TRBJ1-2, with 7 bases that match TRBD1. V trimming: 6 bases; J trimming: 3 bases; junction bases outside the gene matches: 16. Germline-derived CDR1 and CDR2 are MDHEN and SYDVKM. This CDR3 region has 17 residues. The CDR3 DNA sequence: TGTGCCAGCAGGCCACCGAGGACAGGACCTTTTGACTATGGCTACACCTTC. It codes for CASRPPRTGPFDYGYTF.

The chain carries TRBV9 and TRBJ1-2; D perhaps matches TRBD1 (6 bases). With 0 bases removed from V and 3 bases from J, the gap between germline ends came to 12 bases. The germline V gene encodes CDR1 SGDLS and CDR2 YYNGEE. The CDR3 contains 15 residues. The CDR3 loop reads CASSVAGGRDYGYTF. CDR3 DNA sequence: TGTGCCAGCAGCGTAGCGGGGGGCCGGGACTATGGCTACACCTTC.

This sequence joins TRBV18 and TRBJ2-5; TRBD1 aligns across 8 bases. Germline V CDR1 and CDR2: KGHSH, LQKENI. CDR3 length equals 14 residues. Unmatched junction bases numbered 4, after V lost 6 bases and J lost 1 base. CDR3 in amino acids: CASSDGTGQETQYF. The CDR3 nucleotides read TGTGCCAGCTCGGACGGGACAGGCCAAGAGACCCAGTACTTC.

The chain employs TRBV25-1 and TRBJ2-1; 10 nucleotides match TRBD2. The germline V gene has CDR1 MGHDK and CDR2 SYGVNS. This CDR3 region has 15 residues. The junction had 4 bases not matched to a gene; V was cut back by 2 bases and J by 6 bases. This chain's CDR3 is CASSEGTSDINEQFF. Here the CDR3 DNA reads TGTGCCAGCAGTGAAGGGACTAGCGATATCAATGAGCAGTTCTTC.

This clone was found a few times. The J gene is TRBJ1-1, the V gene TRBV5-5; no reliable D call. V lost 4 bases to trimming and J lost 0 bases, with 16 bases between them. Germline assignment: CDR1 SGHKS and CDR2 YYEKEE (reference sequence). The CDR3 is 16 residues long. CDR3 nucleotide sequence: TGTGCCAGCAGCCAGAACGGAGCGGTACTGAACACTGAAGCTTTCTTT. Its translation: CASSQNGAVLNTEAFF.

This clone was seen a single time. The chain combines TRBV10-3 with TRBJ1-3; D unclear. Germline-derived CDR1 and CDR2 are ENHRY and SYGVKD. V lost 3 bases, J lost 2 bases, and 14 bases lay in between. The CDR3 runs to 16 residues. CDR3 sequence reads: CAISDDWGDTGNTIYF. CDR3 nucleotide sequence: TGTGCCATCAGTGACGATTGGGGAGACACTGGAAACACCATATATTTT.

Remarks on this clone: Additional DNA sequences in this sample encode the identical CDR3. The rearrangement uses TRBV28 and TRBJ1-1; D is unclear. Germline lookup yields CDR1 MDHEN and CDR2 SYDVKM. The ends were cut back, 4 bases at V and 3 bases at J, with 12 bases in the middle. The CDR3 runs to 14 residues. The CDR3 DNA reads as TGTGCCAGCAGTTCCCCCGCGGGGTACACTGAAGCTTTCTTT. It specifies CASSSPAGYTEAFF.

The chain couples TRBV6-1 to TRBJ1-5; possible D gene TRBD1, 6 bases. The CDR3 is 14 residues long. Trimming shortened V by 5 bases and J by 5 bases, and 13 bases separated the two germline ends. Germline V CDR1 and CDR2: MNHNS, SASEGT. The CDR3 sequence is CASSHDRPDQPQHF. The CDR3 DNA follows: TGTGCCAGCAGTCACGACAGGCCGGATCAGCCCCAGCATTTT.

This sequence joins TRBV15 and TRBJ2-7, with D perhaps matching TRBD2 (6 bases). The length of the CDR3 is 14 residues. Germline CDR1 reads LNHNV; CDR2 reads YYDKDF (reference sequence). Trimming stripped 3 bases from V and 0 bases from J, with 9 bases between. The CDR3 spells CATSRGGDSYEQYF. The CDR3 bases are TGTGCCACCAGCAGGGGCGGGGACTCCTACGAGCAGTACTTC.

The J gene is TRBJ1-5, the V gene TRBV2; D unclear. Trimming left V 6 bases short and J 4 bases short, with 13 bases between. Germline CDR1 and CDR2: SNHLY and FYNNEI. The CDR3 is made up of 14 amino acids. The CDR3 sequence is CASSIDTLNQPQHF. CDR3 nucleotide sequence: TGTGCCAGCAGCATCGACACTTTGAATCAGCCCCAGCATTTT.

This clone came up once. The V call is TRBV7-2, the J call TRBJ2-1; TRBD2 aligns across 8 bases. Germline-derived CDR1 and CDR2 are SGHTA and FQGNSA. CDR3 length equals 15 residues. V was pared by 5 bases and J by 4 bases, with 7 bases of the junction left unmatched. The CDR3 nucleotides are TGTGCCAGCAGCGCTACTAGCGGCACTTACAATGAGCAGTTCTTC. It encodes CASSATSGTYNEQFF.

The genes are TRBV29-1 and TRBJ1-2; maybe TRBD1 (6 bases). V was clipped by 7 bases and J by 9 bases, with 21 bases between them. From germline, CDR1 is SQVTM and CDR2 ANQGSEA. The CDR3 has 13 amino acids. CDR3 nucleotides: TGCAGCGCCCAATATCGGGGGGCGCGTAGCTACACCTTC. As protein: CSAQYRGARSYTF.

The chain recombines TRBV7-2 with TRBJ1-6, with a possible D match to TRBD1 (6 bases). V gave up 5 bases and J gave up 7 bases, with 12 bases separating them. Germline assignment: CDR1 SGHTA and CDR2 FQGNSA. The CDR3 extends over 14 amino acids. The CDR3 sequence is CASSPDSVNSPLHF. DNA of the CDR3: TGTGCCAGCAGCCCGGACAGTGTGAATTCACCCCTCCACTTT.

V usage is TRBV11-2 and J usage is TRBJ2-2, with TRBD2 as a possible D gene (6 bases). Trimming stripped 6 bases from V and 4 bases from J, with 15 bases between. Germline lookup yields CDR1 SGHAT and CDR2 FQNNGV. The CDR3 has 15 amino acids. Here the CDR3 DNA reads TGTGCCAGCAGGGTCACCGTCGGGGGCACCGGGGAGCTGTTTTTT. Amino acids: CASRVTVGGTGELFF. The full variable domain, with the rest looked up from reference TRBV11-2 and TRBJ2-2, is EAGVAQSPRYKIIEKRQSVAFWCNPISGHATLYWYQQILGQGPKLLIQFQNNGVVDDSQLPKDRFSAERLKGVDSTLKIQPAKLEDSAVYLCASRVTVGGTGELFFGEGSRLTVL.

The chain carries TRBV7-9 and TRBJ2-5; 8 bases map to TRBD2. This CDR3 spans 17 amino acids. CDR1 SEHNR and CDR2 FQNEAQ come from the germline V gene (reference sequence). Germline trimming cut 5 bases from V and 5 bases from J; bases unmatched to any gene: 16. The CDR3 reads CASSPTSFSGTRETQYF. The CDR3 DNA follows: TGTGCCAGCAGCCCTACATCTTTTAGCGGGACGAGGGAGACCCAGTACTTC.

The chain couples TRBV6-1 to TRBJ1-2; D remains unclear. Germline V gene sequence: CDR1 MNHNS, CDR2 SASEGT. V shed 8 bases and J shed 4 bases, with 14 bases lying between them. The CDR3 runs to 13 residues. The CDR3 loop is CASGKWEGYGYTF. In DNA, the CDR3 is TGTGCCAGCGGTAAATGGGAGGGCTATGGCTACACCTTC.

The chain recombines TRBV7-9 with TRBJ2-3, with 8 bases aligning to TRBD1. V lost 5 bases to trimming and J lost 4 bases; unmatched junction nucleotides: 11. The germline CDR1 and CDR2 sequences are SEHNR and FQNEAQ (reference sequence). This CDR3 comprises 16 residues. Here the CDR3 reads CASSTNDRGEADTQYF. CDR3 DNA: TGTGCCAGCAGCACAAACGACAGGGGAGAGGCAGATACGCAGTATTTT.

The chain employs TRBV19 and TRBJ2-6; 8 bases are shared with TRBD2. Per germline, CDR1 LNHDA and CDR2 SQIVND (reference sequence). The CDR3 extends over 18 amino acids. V trimming: 5 bases; J trimming: 0 bases; junction bases outside the gene matches: 9. The DNA of the CDR3 is TGTGCCAGTAGTCCGACTAGCGCCCTAAACTCTGGGGCCAACGTCCTGACTTTC. It yields the protein CASSPTSALNSGANVLTF.

This clone occurred once. This rearrangement joins TRBV29-1 to TRBJ1-3, with 8 nucleotides matching TRBD1. CDR3 size: 13 residues. Unmatched junction bases numbered 5, after V lost 7 bases and J lost 3 bases. Germline V gives CDR1 SQVTM, CDR2 ANQGSEA. DNA for the CDR3: TGCAGCGCGACCGACAGGGGTGGAAACACCATATATTTT. Encoded protein: CSATDRGGNTIYF.

This clone was observed at least ten times. CDR3 bases: TGTGCCAGCAGTCCTTATTCTAGCGGGAGCTACGAGCAGTACTTC. Residues: CASSPYSSGSYEQYF. This sequence joins TRBV6-5 and TRBJ2-7; 10 positions match TRBD2. In germline, CDR1 is MNHEY, CDR2 SVGAGI. V dropped 5 bases and J dropped 3; count of bases not matched to a gene: 7. CDR3 length: 15 amino acids.

This sequence joins TRBV9 and TRBJ1-1; unclear D gene. V was clipped by 0 bases and J by 5 bases, with 8 bases between them. This CDR3 spans 13 amino acids. In germline, CDR1 is SGDLS, CDR2 YYNGEE. CDR3 DNA: TGTGCCAGCAGCGTAGGCCCCGGGACTGAAGCTTTCTTT. This codes for CASSVGPGTEAFF. Full variable domain (outside the CDR3, taken from reference TRBV9 and TRBJ1-1): DSGVTQTPKHLITATGQRVTLRCSPRSGDLSVYWYQQSLDQGLQFLIQYYNGEERAKGNILERFSAQQFPDLHSELNLSSLELGDSALYFCASSVGPGTEAFFGQGTRLTVV.

The genes are TRBV6-6 and TRBJ1-4, with 7 bases that match TRBD1. J was trimmed by 0 bases and V by 7 bases; bases with no gene match: 5. CDR1 and CDR2 (germline): MNHNY, SVGAGI (reference sequence). This CDR3 spans 15 amino acids. The CDR3 sequence: CASIPGQATNEKLFF. CDR3 nucleotides: TGTGCCAGCATCCCCGGACAGGCAACTAATGAAAAACTGTTTTTT.

CDR3 residues: CASSLGTGGREQYF. CDR3 bases: TGCGCCAGCAGCTTAGGGACAGGGGGCCGAGAGCAGTACTTC. The chain joins TRBV5-1 to TRBJ2-7; 12 bases map to TRBD1. Losses at the gene ends were 2 bases for V and 7 bases for J; bases not matched to a gene: 4. Per the germline V gene, CDR1 is SGHRS and CDR2 is YFSETQ. This CDR3 region has 14 residues.